The entry below describes one T cell receptor beta chain. Its cognate antigen is unknown. The donors were part of the validation cohort, which consisted of 120 subjects and was separate from the first cohort of several hundred subjects. This sample is drawn from a study of cytomegalovirus exposure and HLA in healthy donors. Whole-study findings and limits: CMV antigen specificity was confirmed in vitro for a few CMV-associated chains. High specificity and sensitivity for cytomegalovirus status were reported for the classifier. The study flagged roughly 150 TCR beta chains as cytomegalovirus-associated.

The table came from immunoSEQ multiplex PCR; TCRdb's copy has only in-frame clones and leaves some out. The data contain 200,000 to 250,000 clones, 75% to 95% of them seen just once; the ten biggest clones take up roughly 1%. The CDR3 runs 14 residues. Germline CDR1 MNHNS, CDR2 SASEGT. With 2 bases clipped from V and 4 bases from J, the junction kept 2 bases outside the gene matches. The sequence was collected from a woman between 18 and 29 years old in good health and CMV-seronegative. The V gene is TRBV6-1, the J gene TRBJ1-3; TRBD1 matches 7 bases. Source material: PBMCs. The chain's CDR3 is CASSERGRGNTIYF. CDR3 nucleotide sequence: TGTGCCAGCAGTGAAAGGGGGCGAGGAAACACCATATATTTT.